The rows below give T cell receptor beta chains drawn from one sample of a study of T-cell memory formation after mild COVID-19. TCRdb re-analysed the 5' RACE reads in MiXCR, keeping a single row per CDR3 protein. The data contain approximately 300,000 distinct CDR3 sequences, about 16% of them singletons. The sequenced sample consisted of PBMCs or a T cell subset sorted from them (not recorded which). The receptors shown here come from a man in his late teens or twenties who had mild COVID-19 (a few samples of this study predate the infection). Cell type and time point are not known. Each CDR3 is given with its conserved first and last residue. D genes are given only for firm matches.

CASSSGTGYTEAFF TRBV7-9 TRBD1
CSAQGSDEQYF TRBV20-1 .
CASTWGPGEGSPLHF TRBV5-1 .
CASSLLLGGQGKAGANVLTF TRBV5-1 TRBD1
CASSLVGTGQHTEAFF TRBV7-6 .
CASSSIGGGASETQYF TRBV7-8 TRBD2
CASMGTDYGYTF TRBV6-6 .
CASSLWTGEPFF TRBV5-6 TRBD1
CASSINRVPNTEAFF TRBV7-2 .
CASSIRPGETQYF TRBV19 .
CASSPFGERTEAFF TRBV5-6 .
CASSPSGTSADTQYF TRBV5-5 TRBD2
CASSSDRVGHYGYTF TRBV27 TRBD1
CASSQRQGSYEQYF TRBV7-2 TRBD1
CASSSGTSGGEETQYF TRBV11-2 TRBD2
CASSHYRSSSGETQYF TRBV5-1 .
CASSIEGDTEAFF TRBV19 .
CASSLSERQNIQYF TRBV13 .
CASSQDPALGSPLHF TRBV3-1 .
CASRLQGTDTQYF TRBV27 .
CASSPQGGYSPLHF TRBV3-1 TRBD1
CASSPGGPTSETQYF TRBV18 .
CASSPDTGSQHF TRBV6-6 .
CASTGPVSGNTIYF TRBV19 .
CASSLEQGRETQYF TRBV5-1 .
CASAAGSGTSGGDYTGELFF TRBV19 TRBD2
CASSLVFRGTEAFF TRBV7-8 .
CASSQIGEQFF TRBV12-3/TRBV12-4 .
CSARDQTRLSYEQYF TRBV20-1 .
CASRPGVGALYEQYF TRBV5-8 .
CASSPGRTYYEQYF TRBV12-3/TRBV12-4 .
CASSYSAGNTEAFF TRBV6-2/TRBV6-3 .
CASSQSTGGNTEAFF TRBV5-1 .
CASSYRDSNYNEQFF TRBV18 TRBD1
CASSERGTFYGYTF TRBV6-1 .
CASSLGQREQYF TRBV5-1 .
CASSRQGVNEKLFF TRBV5-1 TRBD1
CASSFDGYYEQYF TRBV7-2 .
CASSLDPRPNEKLFF TRBV27 .
CASSLVAGNNSPLHF TRBV5-1 .
CATTPGGGSYEQYF TRBV15 TRBD2